This entry features one T cell receptor (beta chain) sequence. What it binds is unknown. CDR1 is SGHTA, CDR2 FQGNSA, per germline. V lost 6 bases to trimming and J lost 6 bases, with 9 bases between them. CDR3 length: 12 amino acids. The sample belongs to a study of cytomegalovirus exposure and HLA in healthy donors. Broader study findings: About 87% or about 30% of the time was how often most TCR beta V segments were productive, according to an earlier analysis.

PCR used 60 Vbeta primers and 13 Jbeta primers. Clones were read by immunoSEQ multiplex PCR, and TCRdb kept only the in-frame ones, dropping some. The repertoire holds 55,000 to 70,000 clones, 55% to 65% seen once, with 3% in the top ten. What was sequenced was PBMCs. This receptor was obtained from a woman between 45 and 60 years old in good health and CMV-seronegative. This sequence joins TRBV7-2 and TRBJ2-4; D remains ambiguous. CDR3 sequence reads: CASSPPGNIQYF. In nucleotides, the CDR3 is TGTGCCAGCAGTCCTCCCGGAAACATTCAGTACTTC.